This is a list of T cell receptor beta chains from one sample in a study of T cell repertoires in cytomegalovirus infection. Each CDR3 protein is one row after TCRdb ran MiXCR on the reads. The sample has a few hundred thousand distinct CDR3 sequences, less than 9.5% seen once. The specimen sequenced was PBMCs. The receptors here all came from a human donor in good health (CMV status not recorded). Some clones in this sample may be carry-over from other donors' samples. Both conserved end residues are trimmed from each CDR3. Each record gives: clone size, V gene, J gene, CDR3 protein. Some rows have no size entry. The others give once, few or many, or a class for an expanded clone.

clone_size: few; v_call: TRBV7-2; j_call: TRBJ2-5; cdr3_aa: ASSLETRAGGKGLRQETQY
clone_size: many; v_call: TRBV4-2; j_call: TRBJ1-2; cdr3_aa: ASSQDVRGYT
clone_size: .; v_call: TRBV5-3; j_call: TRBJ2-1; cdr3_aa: ASSFGGYEQF
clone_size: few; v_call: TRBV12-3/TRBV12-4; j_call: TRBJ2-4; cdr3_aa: ASSPTGTGKNIQY
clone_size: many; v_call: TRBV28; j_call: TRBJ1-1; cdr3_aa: ASSLQGGPFTEAF
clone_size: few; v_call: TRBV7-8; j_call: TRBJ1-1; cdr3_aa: ASSLPGSTEAF
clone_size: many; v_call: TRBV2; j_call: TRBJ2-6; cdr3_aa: ASSDRRVGANVLT
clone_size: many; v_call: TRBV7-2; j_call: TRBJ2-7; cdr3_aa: ASSLQASGVPGLQY
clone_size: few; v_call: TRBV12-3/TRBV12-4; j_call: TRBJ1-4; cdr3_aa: ASTLTRDRGFKAINEKLF
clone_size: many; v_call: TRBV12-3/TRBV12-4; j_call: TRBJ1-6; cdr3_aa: ASSHAGQGKNSPLH
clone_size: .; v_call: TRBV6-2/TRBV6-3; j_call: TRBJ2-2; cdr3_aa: ASMGGGIGELF
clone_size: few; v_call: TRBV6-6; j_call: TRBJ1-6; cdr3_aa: ASRIRDKNSPLH
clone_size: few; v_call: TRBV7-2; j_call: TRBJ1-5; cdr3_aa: ASSLSDSNQPQH
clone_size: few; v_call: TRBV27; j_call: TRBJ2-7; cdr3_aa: ASSRTVSYEQY
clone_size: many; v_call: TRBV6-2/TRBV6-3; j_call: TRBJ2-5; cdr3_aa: ASSLLLGLADLRETQY
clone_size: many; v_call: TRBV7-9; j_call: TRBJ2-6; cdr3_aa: ASSLALGTGANVLT
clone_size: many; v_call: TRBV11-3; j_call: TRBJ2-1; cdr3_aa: ASSFATSGGAGEQF
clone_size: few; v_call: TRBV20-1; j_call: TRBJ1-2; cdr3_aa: SARFYNYGYT
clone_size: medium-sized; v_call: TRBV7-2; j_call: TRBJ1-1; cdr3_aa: ASSFWTRSEAF
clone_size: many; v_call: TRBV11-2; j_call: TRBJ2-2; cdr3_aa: ASSLWAGGIGELF
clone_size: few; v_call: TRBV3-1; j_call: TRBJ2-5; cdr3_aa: ASSQQPTGTQY
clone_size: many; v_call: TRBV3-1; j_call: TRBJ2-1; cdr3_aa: ASSPLKGGAYNEQF
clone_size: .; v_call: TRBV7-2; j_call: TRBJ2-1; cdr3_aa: ASSFEVLAGPRSEQF
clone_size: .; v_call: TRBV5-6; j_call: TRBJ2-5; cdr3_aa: ASRRGTSGRETQY
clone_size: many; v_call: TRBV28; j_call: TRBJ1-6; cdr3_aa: AASGSSYNSPLH
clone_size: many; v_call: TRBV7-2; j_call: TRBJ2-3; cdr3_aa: ASSFSFFPSGGARDTQY